A selection of T cell receptor beta chains follows, all from one sample in a study of T cells in Graves' hyperthyroidism and ophthalmopathy. TCRdb ran MiXCR on the multiplex PCR reads and lists one entry per CDR3 protein. The sample has over 200,000 distinct CDR3 sequences, more than 14% seen once; the top ten hold less than 15%. Input material: blood. The receptors derive from a woman in her 40s with Graves' hyperthyroidism that later progressed to Graves' ophthalmopathy. Both conserved end residues are part of each CDR3. D genes are given only for firm matches. Clone size is given for some rows only: seen once, a few or many times, or a class if the clone is expanded.

CDR3aa: CAISESVVGGLSTEAFF; CDR3nt: TGTGCCATCAGTGAGTCGGTGGTAGGGGGCCTGAGCACTGAAGCTTTCTTT; j_gene: TRBJ1-1; v_gene: TRBV10-3; d_gene: TRBD1; abundance: many
CDR3aa: CASSLSSDQPQHF; CDR3nt: TGTGCCAGCAGTTTATCATCCGATCAGCCCCAGCATTTT; j_gene: TRBJ1-5; v_gene: TRBV27; d_gene: -; abundance: many
CDR3aa: CASSLRQGEYTEAFF; CDR3nt: TGTGCCAGCAGCTTGCGACAGGGGGAGTACACTGAAGCTTTCTTT; j_gene: TRBJ1-1; v_gene: TRBV13; d_gene: TRBD1; abundance: -
CDR3aa: CASSLGLAGTDSLAKNIQYF; CDR3nt: TGTGCCAGCAGCTTAGGGCTAGCGGGAACCGATTCTTTAGCCAAAAACATTCAGTACTTC; j_gene: TRBJ2-4; v_gene: TRBV11-2; d_gene: TRBD2; abundance: many
CDR3aa: CATRTGATGAQYF; CDR3nt: TGTGCCACCAGGACAGGGGCCACGGGAGCGCAGTATTTT; j_gene: TRBJ2-3; v_gene: TRBV19; d_gene: TRBD1; abundance: -
CDR3aa: CASSYEATGIQSTDTQYF; CDR3nt: TGTGCCAGCAGTTACGAAGCAACAGGGATTCAATCCACAGATACGCAGTATTTT; j_gene: TRBJ2-3; v_gene: TRBV6-2/TRBV6-3; d_gene: -; abundance: many
CDR3aa: CASSDEPETNEKLFF; CDR3nt: TGTGCCAGCAGCGACGAGCCGGAGACTAATGAAAAACTGTTTTTT; j_gene: TRBJ1-4; v_gene: TRBV5-6; d_gene: -; abundance: -
CDR3aa: CASSLGASGSHEQYF; CDR3nt: TGCGCCAGCAGCTTGGGGGCTAGCGGGAGCCACGAGCAGTACTTC; j_gene: TRBJ2-7; v_gene: TRBV5-1; d_gene: TRBD2; abundance: -
CDR3aa: CAWSFTGGQETQYF; CDR3nt: TGTGCCTGGAGTTTTACAGGGGGCCAAGAGACCCAGTACTTC; j_gene: TRBJ2-5; v_gene: TRBV30; d_gene: TRBD1; abundance: many
CDR3aa: CASSSGTSGFYEQYF; CDR3nt: TGTGCCAGCAGTTCCGGGACTAGCGGGTTCTACGAGCAGTACTTC; j_gene: TRBJ2-7; v_gene: TRBV28; d_gene: TRBD2; abundance: -
CDR3aa: CASSLAGTGKGYTF; CDR3nt: TGCGCCAGCAGCTTGGCCGGGACAGGGAAGGGCTACACCTTC; j_gene: TRBJ1-2; v_gene: TRBV5-1; d_gene: TRBD1; abundance: many
CDR3aa: CASSYGWGTSGRVYEQYF; CDR3nt: TGTGCCAGCAGTTACGGATGGGGGACTAGCGGGAGAGTGTACGAGCAGTACTTC; j_gene: TRBJ2-7; v_gene: TRBV28; d_gene: TRBD2; abundance: many
CDR3aa: CSAPRTGTYEQYF; CDR3nt: TGCAGTGCTCCCCGGACAGGGACCTACGAGCAGTACTTC; j_gene: TRBJ2-7; v_gene: TRBV20-1; d_gene: TRBD1; abundance: few
CDR3aa: CASHGGQSYEQYF; CDR3nt: TGTGCCAGCCACGGGGGACAATCCTACGAGCAGTACTTC; j_gene: TRBJ2-7; v_gene: TRBV7-2; d_gene: -; abundance: -
CDR3aa: CASSLPRFRQGGIKKNTEAFF; CDR3nt: TGTGCCAGCAGTCTTCCCCGTTTCCGGCAGGGAGGGATCAAGAAGAACACTGAAGCTTTCTTT; j_gene: TRBJ1-1; v_gene: TRBV28; d_gene: -; abundance: many
CDR3aa: CASSFEAGGNEQFF; CDR3nt: TGTGCCAGCAGTTTCGAAGCGGGAGGCAATGAGCAGTTCTTC; j_gene: TRBJ2-1; v_gene: TRBV28; d_gene: TRBD2; abundance: many
CDR3aa: CAWRRGGAYGYTF; CDR3nt: TGTGCCTGGAGGAGAGGGGGCGCCTATGGCTACACCTTC; j_gene: TRBJ1-2; v_gene: TRBV30; d_gene: TRBD1; abundance: many
CDR3aa: CSAPWGGRFLTDTQYF; CDR3nt: TGCAGTGCACCTTGGGGCGGGAGGTTCCTCACAGATACGCAGTATTTT; j_gene: TRBJ2-3; v_gene: TRBV20-1; d_gene: TRBD2; abundance: many
CDR3aa: CASSFPGLAGYNEQFF; CDR3nt: TGTGCCAGCAGTTTCCCAGGACTAGCGGGGTACAATGAGCAGTTCTTC; j_gene: TRBJ2-1; v_gene: TRBV28; d_gene: TRBD2; abundance: many
CDR3aa: CASRVSGTAGRDEQFF; CDR3nt: TGTGCCAGCAGGGTCTCCGGGACAGCTGGTCGGGATGAGCAGTTCTTC; j_gene: TRBJ2-1; v_gene: TRBV28; d_gene: TRBD1; abundance: many